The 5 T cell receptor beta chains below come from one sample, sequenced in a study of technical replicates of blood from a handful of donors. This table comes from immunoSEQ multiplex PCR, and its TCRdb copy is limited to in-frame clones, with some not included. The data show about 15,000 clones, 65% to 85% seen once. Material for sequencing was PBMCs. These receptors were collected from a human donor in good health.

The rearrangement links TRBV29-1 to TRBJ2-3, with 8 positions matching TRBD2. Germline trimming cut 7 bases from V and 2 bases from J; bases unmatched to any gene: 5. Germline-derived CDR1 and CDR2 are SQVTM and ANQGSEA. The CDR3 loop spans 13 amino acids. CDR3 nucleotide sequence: TGCAGCGGCGAGCGGGGGTTCACAGATACGCAGTATTTT. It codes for CSGERGFTDTQYF.

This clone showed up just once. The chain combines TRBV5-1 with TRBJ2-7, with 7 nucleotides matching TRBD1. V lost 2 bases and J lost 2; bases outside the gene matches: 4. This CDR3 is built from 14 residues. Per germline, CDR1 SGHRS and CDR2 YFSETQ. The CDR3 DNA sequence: TGCGCCAGCAGCTTTATCGGGACAGCCTACGAGCAGTACTTC. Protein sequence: CASSFIGTAYEQYF.

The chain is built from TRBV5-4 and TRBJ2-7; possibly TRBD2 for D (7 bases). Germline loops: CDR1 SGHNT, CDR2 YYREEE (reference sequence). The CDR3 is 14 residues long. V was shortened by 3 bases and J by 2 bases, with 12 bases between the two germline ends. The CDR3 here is CASSSGGRTYEQYF. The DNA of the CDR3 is TGTGCCAGCAGCTCGGGGGGCAGGACCTACGAGCAGTACTTC.

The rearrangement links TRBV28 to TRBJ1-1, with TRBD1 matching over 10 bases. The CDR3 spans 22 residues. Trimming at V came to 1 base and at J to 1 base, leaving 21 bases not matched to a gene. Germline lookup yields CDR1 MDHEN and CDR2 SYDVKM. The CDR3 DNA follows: TGTGCCAGCAGTTTATTAGCTTCGGCGGGACAGGGGTTGGTTTTGGAGAACACTGAAGCTTTCTTT. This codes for CASSLLASAGQGLVLENTEAFF. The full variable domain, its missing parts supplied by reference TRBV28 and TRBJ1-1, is DVKVTQSSRYLVKRTGEKVFLECVQDMDHENMFWYRQDPGLGLRLIYFSYDVKMKEKGDIPEGYSVSREKKERFSLILESASTNQTSMYLCASSLLASAGQGLVLENTEAFFGQGTRLTVV.

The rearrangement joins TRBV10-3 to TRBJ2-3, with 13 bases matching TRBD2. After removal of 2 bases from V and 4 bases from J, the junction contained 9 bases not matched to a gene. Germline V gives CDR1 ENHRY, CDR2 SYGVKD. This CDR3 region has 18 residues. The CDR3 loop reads CAISELGLAGVSADTQYF. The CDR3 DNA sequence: TGTGCCATCAGTGAGCTAGGACTAGCGGGAGTCAGTGCAGATACGCAGTATTTT.